These T cell receptor beta chains were read from a single sample in a study of T-cell reconstitution after alpha-beta-depleted transplantation in children. TCRdb redid the calling of the PCR reads with MiXCR, one entry per CDR3 protein. The sample consists of about 980,000 distinct CDR3 sequences, roughly 29% of them appearing once. The material sequenced was PBMCs, mostly from graft donor cells, taken 360 days after TCRalphabeta/CD19-depleted stem cell transplant. The receptors come from a boy under two years old who had a stem cell transplant for SCID, so the T cells may come from the graft donor. Both conserved end residues are part of each CDR3. D genes are given only for firm matches. Size is stated for part of the rows, as once, few or many counts, or as a class when the clone is expanded.

j_call d_call clone_size v_call cdr3_aa cdr3_nt
TRBJ2-5 NA many TRBV5-1 CASSIPEETQYF TGCGCCAGCAGCATACCTGAAGAGACCCAGTACTTC
TRBJ2-7 TRBD2 few TRBV4-1 CASSQDGLAPSYEQYF TGCGCCAGCAGCCAAGATGGACTAGCACCCTCCTACGAGCAGTACTTC
TRBJ2-2 NA NA TRBV5-6 CASSLAGRKNTGELFF TGTGCCAGCAGCTTGGCCGGGCGGAAGAACACCGGGGAGCTGTTTTTT
TRBJ1-5 NA NA TRBV28 CASSLFPHSNQPQHF TGTGCCAGCAGTTTGTTCCCCCATAGCAATCAGCCCCAGCATTTT
TRBJ1-1 TRBD1 few TRBV12-3/TRBV12-4 CASSLGQGAPMNTEAFF TGTGCCAGCAGCTTGGGACAGGGGGCACCCATGAACACTGAAGCTTTCTTT
TRBJ2-2 NA NA TRBV4-2 CASRSRGAGSNTGELFF TGTGCCAGCAGGTCCCGGGGGGCGGGGTCGAACACCGGGGAGCTGTTTTTT
TRBJ1-1 NA NA TRBV20-1 CSARAGGRNTEAFF TGCAGTGCTAGAGCGGGAGGGAGGAACACTGAAGCTTTCTTT
TRBJ2-5 TRBD2 NA TRBV4-2 CASSQVMVAGGRETQYF TGTGCCAGCAGCCAAGTAATGGTAGCGGGGGGGCGGGAGACCCAGTACTTC
TRBJ2-2 NA NA TRBV5-5 CASSLRSQNTGELFF TGTGCCAGCAGCCTGAGAAGTCAGAACACCGGGGAGCTGTTTTTT
TRBJ2-6 NA NA TRBV11-1 CASSLLVGPSGANVLTF TGTGCCAGCAGCCTCCTGGTGGGGCCCTCTGGGGCCAACGTCCTGACTTTC
TRBJ1-4 NA NA TRBV7-9 CASSFGPLTNEKLFF TGTGCCAGCAGCTTCGGACCGCTAACTAATGAAAAACTGTTTTTT
TRBJ2-5 NA few TRBV7-9 CASGGWGHQYQETQYF TGTGCCAGCGGTGGGTGGGGACACCAGTACCAAGAGACCCAGTACTTC
TRBJ2-1 TRBD1 few TRBV24-1 CATSPQGPYNEQFF TGTGCCACCAGTCCACAGGGGCCCTACAATGAGCAGTTCTTC
TRBJ1-2 NA NA TRBV20-1 CSARAGATGGYTF TGCAGTGCTAGGGCGGGGGCAACCGGTGGCTACACCTTC
TRBJ2-1 TRBD1 NA TRBV5-6 CASSYPSGTGSYNEQFF TGTGCCAGCAGCTACCCCTCCGGGACAGGGTCCTACAATGAGCAGTTCTTC
TRBJ2-4 NA few TRBV12-3/TRBV12-4 CATTNQLNIQYF TGTGCCACTACGAATCAGCTAAACATTCAGTACTTC
TRBJ2-4 NA few TRBV5-1 CASSITPTDSLTIQYF TGCGCCAGCAGCATCACTCCCACCGACAGCCTCACTATTCAGTACTTC
TRBJ2-1 TRBD2 NA TRBV7-2 CASSLVRWGGLINEQFF TGTGCCAGCAGCTTAGTCCGGTGGGGGGGGTTAATCAATGAGCAGTTCTTC
TRBJ2-7 NA few TRBV21-1 CASSTGQADSYEQYF TGTGCCAGCAGCACCGGACAGGCAGACTCCTACGAGCAGTACTTC
TRBJ2-7 NA NA TRBV28 CASSSRDSLSSYEQYF TGTGCCAGCAGTTCTCGAGACAGTCTTAGCTCCTACGAGCAGTACTTC
TRBJ1-1 NA many TRBV5-1 CASSERPNTEAFF TGCGCCAGCTCGGAAAGACCGAACACTGAAGCTTTCTTT
TRBJ2-3 TRBD2 few TRBV7-3 CASSPITSGAKYSTDTQYF TGTGCCAGCAGCCCGATTACTAGCGGGGCAAAATATAGCACAGATACGCAGTATTTT
TRBJ1-2 TRBD1 NA TRBV20-1 CSARDRRTLFYGYTF TGCAGTGCTAGGGACAGGCGGACCCTTTTCTATGGCTACACCTTC
TRBJ1-4 NA few TRBV29-1 CSVGGQGEKLFF TGCAGCGTTGGGGGGCAGGGTGAAAAACTGTTTTTT
TRBJ2-7 NA NA TRBV5-1 CASSLRASGEQYF TGCGCCAGCAGCTTGAGGGCCTCGGGGGAGCAGTACTTC
TRBJ1-5 TRBD1 NA TRBV18 CASSPTLIRDRSTPQHF TGTGCCAGCTCACCTACGTTAATCCGGGACAGAAGTACGCCCCAGCATTTT
TRBJ1-5 NA many TRBV12-3/TRBV12-4 CASSLGLNQPQHF TGTGCCAGCAGCTTGGGGTTAAATCAGCCCCAGCATTTT
TRBJ2-7 TRBD1 few TRBV9 CASSATDRGKPYEQYF TGTGCCAGCAGCGCGACAGACAGGGGGAAGCCCTACGAGCAGTACTTC
TRBJ2-1 TRBD2 NA TRBV12-3/TRBV12-4 CASSLTSGETNEQFF TGTGCCAGCAGTTTAACTAGCGGGGAGACCAATGAGCAGTTCTTC
TRBJ2-7 NA few TRBV4-3 CASSQTGTGNYEQYF TGCGCCAGCAGCCAAACCGGGACGGGGAACTACGAGCAGTACTTC
TRBJ2-3 TRBD2 NA TRBV12-3/TRBV12-4 CASSLRGLAGGLTDTQYF TGTGCCAGCAGTTTAAGGGGACTAGCGGGGGGGCTTACAGATACGCAGTATTTT
TRBJ2-2 NA NA TRBV5-5 CASSLLGLGNTGELFF TGTGCCAGCAGCTTATTAGGGCTCGGTAACACCGGGGAGCTGTTTTTT
TRBJ1-1 TRBD1 NA TRBV20-1 CSMGQGNAEAFF TGCAGTATGGGACAGGGAAATGCTGAAGCTTTCTTT
TRBJ2-6 NA few TRBV4-1 CASSQDQAGMYSGANVLTF TGCGCCAGCAGCCAAGATCAGGCAGGGATGTACTCTGGGGCCAACGTCCTGACTTTC
TRBJ2-1 NA NA TRBV9 CASSGHGTYNEQFF TGTGCCAGCAGCGGACACGGGACCTACAATGAGCAGTTCTTC
TRBJ2-1 TRBD1 NA TRBV20-1 CSASSTGGLYNEQFF TGCAGTGCTAGTTCAACAGGGGGCCTATACAATGAGCAGTTCTTC
TRBJ2-1 TRBD1 NA TRBV9 CASSPRGGTGGGNEQFF TGTGCCAGCAGCCCCCGAGGGGGGACAGGGGGTGGGAATGAGCAGTTCTTC
TRBJ2-5 NA NA TRBV20-1 CSASSAQETQYF TGCAGTGCTAGCTCAGCCCAAGAGACCCAGTACTTC
TRBJ2-7 NA many TRBV29-1 CSVKTKWGYEQYF TGCAGCGTAAAAACCAAGTGGGGCTACGAGCAGTACTTC
TRBJ1-2 NA NA TRBV20-1 CSAPVPYGYTF TGCAGTGCCCCAGTTCCCTATGGCTACACCTTC
TRBJ2-1 NA NA TRBV7-6 CASSSRAWGEDEQFF TGTGCCAGCAGCTCCCGGGCTTGGGGGGAGGATGAGCAGTTCTTC
TRBJ2-3 TRBD1 NA TRBV15 CATSSRDRGLTDTQYF TGTGCCACCAGCAGCAGAGACAGGGGGCTAACAGATACGCAGTATTTT
TRBJ2-3 TRBD1 NA TRBV12-3/TRBV12-4 CASSRQGKSTDTQYF TGTGCCAGCAGCAGACAGGGCAAGAGCACAGATACGCAGTATTTT
TRBJ1-1 NA NA TRBV18 CASSPIENKNTEAFF TGTGCCAGCTCACCGATTGAGAACAAGAACACTGAAGCTTTCTTT
TRBJ1-2 TRBD1 NA TRBV5-1 CASSPWDSTYGYTF TGCGCCAGCAGCCCCTGGGACAGCACCTATGGCTACACCTTC
TRBJ2-5 NA once TRBV18 CASSRQAQKGETQYF TGTGCCAGCTCCAGACAGGCCCAAAAGGGGGAGACCCAGTACTTC
TRBJ2-5 TRBD2 NA TRBV4-1 CASSQGQAGARYQETQYF TGCGCCAGCAGCCAAGGGCAAGCGGGGGCTAGGTACCAAGAGACCCAGTACTTC
TRBJ1-5 TRBD1 few TRBV12-3/TRBV12-4 CASTIDRVNQPQHF TGTGCCAGCACCATCGACAGGGTGAATCAGCCCCAGCATTTT
TRBJ2-7 NA few TRBV20-1 CSARLQPYEQYF TGCAGTGCTAGACTACAACCCTACGAGCAGTACTTC
TRBJ2-7 NA NA TRBV2 CASSASTPFEQYF TGTGCCAGCAGTGCCTCGACTCCGTTCGAGCAGTACTTC
TRBJ2-7 NA once TRBV5-1 CASSLADSGFYEQYF TGCGCCAGCAGCTTGGCCGACAGTGGTTTCTACGAGCAGTACTTC
TRBJ1-1 NA few TRBV4-1 CASSQGPLENTEAFF TGCGCCAGCAGCCAAGGTCCGTTGGAGAACACTGAAGCTTTCTTT
TRBJ1-6 NA few TRBV7-9 CASSLGGSDSPLHF TGTGCCAGCAGCTTAGGGGGCAGCGATTCACCCCTCCACTTT